This T cell receptor (beta chain) is drawn from a study of blood T cell repertoires in COVID-19. Clones were sequenced by immunoSEQ multiplex PCR, and TCRdb holds only the in-frame ones, with some missing. The sample has a few hundred thousand clones, 75% to 90% seen once. J was trimmed by 4 bases and V by 2 bases; bases with no gene match: 2. CDR3 length: 15 amino acids. Germline CDR1 reads MNHNS; CDR2 reads SASEGT. The genes are TRBV6-1 and TRBJ2-1, with 10 bases identical to TRBD2. The source is a man aged 40-49 years who had recovered from COVID-19. Specimen: PBMCs or T cells enriched from blood (not recorded which). The CDR3 reads CASSELLAGYNEQFF. Here the CDR3 DNA reads TGTGCCAGCAGTGAACTACTAGCGGGGTACAATGAGCAGTTCTTC.